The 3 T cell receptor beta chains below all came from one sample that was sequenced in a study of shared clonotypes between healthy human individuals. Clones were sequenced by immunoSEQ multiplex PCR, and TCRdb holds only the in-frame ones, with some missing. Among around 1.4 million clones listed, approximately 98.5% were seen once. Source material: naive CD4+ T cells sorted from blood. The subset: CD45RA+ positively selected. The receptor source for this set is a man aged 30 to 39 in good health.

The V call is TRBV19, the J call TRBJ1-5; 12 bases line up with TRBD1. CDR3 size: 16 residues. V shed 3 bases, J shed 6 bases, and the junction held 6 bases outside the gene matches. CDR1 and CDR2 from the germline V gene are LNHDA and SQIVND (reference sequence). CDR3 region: CASSIGGQGAGQPQHF. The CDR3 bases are TGTGCCAGTAGTATCGGGGGACAGGGGGCGGGTCAGCCCCAGCATTTT.

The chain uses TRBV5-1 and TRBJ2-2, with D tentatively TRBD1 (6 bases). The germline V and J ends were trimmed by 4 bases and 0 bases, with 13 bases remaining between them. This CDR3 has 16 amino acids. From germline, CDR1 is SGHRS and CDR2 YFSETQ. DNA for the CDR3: TGCGCCAGCAGCGGGGAACAGGGTTCGAACACCGGGGAGCTGTTTTTT. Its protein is CASSGEQGSNTGELFF.

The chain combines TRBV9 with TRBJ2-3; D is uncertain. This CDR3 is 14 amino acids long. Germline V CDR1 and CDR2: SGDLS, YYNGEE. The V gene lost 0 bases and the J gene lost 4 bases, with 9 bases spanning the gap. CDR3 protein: CASSVVAVADTQYF. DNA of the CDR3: TGTGCCAGCAGCGTAGTGGCGGTCGCAGATACGCAGTATTTT.